Below, one T cell receptor beta chain is given with its context. These data originate in a study of T cell changes during pregnancy in multiple sclerosis. This CDR3 has 14 residues. V was clipped by 8 bases and J by 8 bases, with 19 bases between them. The V gene's germline CDR1 is MNHEY and CDR2 SMNVEV (reference sequence). Assay: immunoSEQ multiplex PCR; the TCRdb copy retains only in-frame clones and omits some. The repertoire holds around 100,000 clones, with 90% to 95% as singletons. The specimen was peripheral blood, collected before pregnancy. The chain combines TRBV27 with TRBJ2-4; TRBD2 is a possible D gene (5 bases). The clonotype was recovered from a female donor with multiple sclerosis, enrolled in a pregnancy study. Here the CDR3 DNA reads TGTGCCAGCGGTGTCTTCGGGAAAGCGGACATTCAGTACTTC. It translates to CASGVFGKADIQYF.